The T cell receptor (beta chain) under discussion was sequenced for a study of tumor and adjacent non-tumor tissue in lung cancer. Study details: Aged about 31 to 80 years, patients included nine to ten men and 4 to 6 women with stage I to III disease. About 4.17 million productive TCRbeta reads were obtained per sample on average.

Regarding this clonotype: The antigen remains unidentified. One junction end disagrees with the germline gene, perhaps due to a read error.

The CDR3 covers 13 residues. Germline assignment: CDR1 LGHNA and CDR2 YSLEER. Study-level results: Significantly higher TCR diversity was found in tumor than normal lung.

The template was RNA from unsorted bulk tissue. More than 3 cm separated this lung sample from the edge of the tumor. Newly diagnosed lung cancer patients had thoracic surgery in China, August–late 2014, without prior chemotherapy. Three rounds of nested PCR, following a modified ARM-PCR protocol, produced the TCRbeta library. TCRdb used MiXCR to reprocess the multiplex PCR reads, holding one entry per CDR3 protein. The table has around 100,000 distinct CDR3 sequences, 65% seen once. The receptor was derived from a man under 40 with non-small cell lung cancer. The sample comprised distant non-tumor lung tissue. This sequence joins TRBV4-3 and TRBJ1-1; no clear D. CDR3 sequence reads: CASSRLKETETFF. The CDR3 DNA reads TGCGCCAGCAGCCGACTCAAGGAGACTGAAACTTTCTTT.